The entry below gives a single TCR beta chain sequence along with its context. These data are taken from a study of blood T cell repertoires in COVID-19. Study in general: Researchers got acute and convalescent COVID-19 samples from the United States, Italy and Spain.

Some clones are missing from TCRdb's copy, which holds only in-frame ones; the method was immunoSEQ multiplex PCR. The data contain some 15,000 clones, approximately 90% of them seen just once; the ten biggest clones take up around 4%. Per germline, CDR1 SGDLS and CDR2 YYNGEE. The CDR3 is made up of 14 amino acids. Trimming shortened V by 6 bases and J by 4 bases, and 16 bases separated the two germline ends. The chain employs TRBV9 and TRBJ1-2, with D unresolved. The receptor was isolated from a man in his fifties or sixties with active COVID-19. The sample taken for sequencing was peripheral blood. The CDR3 here is CASNPRGGAYGYTF. CDR3 DNA sequence: TGTGCCAGCAACCCTCGGGGAGGCGCCTATGGCTACACCTTC.